These 22 T cell receptor beta chains came from one sample sequenced in a study of CD8 T cells in ankylosing spondylitis. Study-level findings and limits: Ankylosing spondylitis blood appeared to carry a characteristic TCR beta motif of several highly homologous variants.

TCRdb independently ran MiXCR on the 5' RACE reads; one entry per CDR3 protein. This table has approximately 440,000 distinct CDR3 sequences, roughly 15% appearing once. Antigen specificity for these receptors is unknown. Input material: blood, either unsorted or a sorted T cell fraction (not recorded which). The source of these receptors is a male donor with ankylosing spondylitis.

This clonotype appeared a few times. The chain uses TRBV29-1 and TRBJ2-7; 11 bases fit TRBD2. V shed 6 bases and J 5 bases; nucleotides not matched to a gene: 6. Germline CDR1 is SQVTM and CDR2 is ANQGSEA. CDR3 length equals 13 residues. CDR3 DNA: TGCAGCGTCCGACTAGCGGGGATCAACGAGCAGTACTTC. It is translated as CSVRLAGINEQYF.

The CDR3 reads CASSPSARLSYEQYF. The CDR3 DNA sequence: TGTGCCAGCTCACCATCCGCCAGGCTATCCTACGAGCAGTACTTC. The chain has TRBV18 and TRBJ2-7, with D uncertain. V dropped 2 bases and J dropped 1 base, with 12 bases sitting between them. The germline V gene encodes CDR1 KGHSH and CDR2 LQKENI. The CDR3 runs 15 residues.

This clonotype has a count of ten or more. The rearrangement uses TRBV20-1 and TRBJ1-3; a weak D match, TRBD1 (5 bases). The CDR3 length is 14 residues. CDR1 and CDR2 (germline): DFQATT, SNEGSKA (reference sequence). The V gene lost 3 bases and the J gene lost 0 bases, with 9 bases spanning the gap. DNA of the CDR3: TGCAGTGCTAGGCGGGGGAGCTCTGGAAACACCATATATTTT. Its protein is CSARRGSSGNTIYF.

This clonotype was seen a few times. This chain joins TRBV3-1 and TRBJ2-1; D gene unclear. In germline, CDR1 is LGHDT, CDR2 YNNKEL (reference sequence). The CDR3 has 12 amino acids. Trimming took off 1 base at V and 13 bases at J, with 11 bases between the two ends. CDR3: CASSQARAFQFF. As DNA, the CDR3 is TGTGCCAGCAGCCAAGCTAGAGCGTTTCAGTTCTTC.

In this sample, this clonotype turned up many times. The chain links TRBV5-1 to TRBJ2-2; 7 nucleotides match TRBD1. The V gene end was trimmed by 0 bases and the J gene end by 6 bases; junction bases not matched to a gene: 8. Germline assignment: CDR1 SGHRS and CDR2 YFSETQ. The CDR3 runs to 16 residues. CDR3 coding DNA: TGCGCCAGCAGCTTGGAAGGGGGCCGTAGGGCCGGGGAGCTGTTTTTT. Its protein is CASSLEGGRRAGELFF.

This clonotype turned up a few times. V is TRBV6-1 and J is TRBJ1-2; no reliable D call. Germline V gives CDR1 MNHNS, CDR2 SASEGT. Trimming shortened V by 1 base and J by 5 bases, and 14 bases separated the two germline ends. The CDR3 has 15 residues. The DNA for the CDR3 is TGTGCCAGCAGTGAAGAGTTAGGCAGAACTTATGGCTACACCTTC. This gives the protein CASSEELGRTYGYTF.

V is TRBV7-4 and J is TRBJ2-1; weak D call: TRBD1 (5 bases). The germline CDR1 and CDR2 sequences are SGHVT and SQSDAQ. The V gene lost 5 bases and the J gene lost 1 base, with 12 bases spanning the gap. This CDR3 is built from 15 residues. CDR3 protein: CASSGRQPSYNEQFF. The CDR3 region has the DNA TGTGCCAGCAGCGGCCGACAGCCTTCCTACAATGAGCAGTTCTTC. Filled out from reference TRBV7-4 and TRBJ2-1, the complete variable domain reads GAGVSQSPRYKVAKRGRDVALRCDSISGHVTLYWYRQTLGQGSEVLTYSQSDAQRDKSGRPSGRFSAERPERSVSTLKIQRTEQGDSAVYLCASSGRQPSYNEQFFGPGTRLTVL.

This clonotype came up a few times. CDR3 loop: CASSPPSSGPSYEQYF. CDR3 nucleotide sequence: TGTGCCAGCTCACCACCTTCTAGCGGTCCCTCCTACGAGCAGTACTTC. The chain uses TRBV18 and TRBJ2-7, with 7 bases fitting TRBD2. Germline V CDR1 and CDR2: KGHSH, LQKENI. Losses at the gene ends were 0 bases for V and 0 bases for J; bases not matched to a gene: 5. CDR3 length equals 16 residues.

CDR3 loop: CAWKNSYEQYF. The CDR3 bases are TGTGCCTGGAAGAACTCCTACGAGCAGTACTTC. The rearrangement joins TRBV30 to TRBJ2-7; no clear D gene. Germline loops: CDR1 GTSNPN, CDR2 SVGIG (reference sequence). The length of the CDR3 is 11 residues. With 4 bases removed from V and 0 bases from J, the gap between germline ends came to 4 bases.

In its sample, this clonotype was seen a few times. V is TRBV5-1 and J is TRBJ2-1; maybe TRBD1 (5 bases). Germline V CDR1 and CDR2: SGHRS, YFSETQ. This CDR3 spans 15 amino acids. V lost 4 bases and J 0 bases, leaving 11 bases between the germline ends. The CDR3, as DNA: TGCGCCAGCAGCCACAGGTTAAGCTCCTACAATGAGCAGTTCTTC. Its translation is CASSHRLSSYNEQFF. The full variable domain, its missing parts supplied by reference TRBV5-1 and TRBJ2-1, is KAGVTQTPRYLIKTRGQQVTLSCSPISGHRSVSWYQQTPGQGLQFLFEYFSETQRNKGNFPGRFSGRQFSNSRSEMNVSTLELGDSALYLCASSHRLSSYNEQFFGPGTRLTVL.

This clonotype occurred a few times. V usage is TRBV4-2 and J usage is TRBJ1-2; the D is unclear. Germline V gene sequence: CDR1 LGHNA, CDR2 YNFKEQ. The germline V and J ends were trimmed by 1 base and 2 bases, with 8 bases remaining between them. The CDR3 runs to 14 residues. The CDR3: CASSQALINYGYTF. In nucleotides, the CDR3 is TGTGCCAGCAGCCAAGCTCTGATCAACTATGGCTACACCTTC.

The sample holds many counts of this clonotype. The rearrangement uses TRBV6-1 and TRBJ1-5; TRBD1 is a possible D gene (5 bases). Germline-derived CDR1 and CDR2 are MNHNS and SASEGT. V was cut by 3 bases and J by 0 bases, with 12 bases left in between. The CDR3 has 16 residues. The CDR3 nucleotides read TGTGCCAGCAGTGAGGAAGACAGATATAGCAATCAGCCCCAGCATTTT. This translates into CASSEEDRYSNQPQHF.

This clonotype was detected a few times. This chain links TRBV15 with TRBJ2-7; D remains unclear. V was clipped by 0 bases and J by 0 bases, with 6 bases between them. CDR1 is LNHNV and CDR2 is YYDKDF in the germline V gene (reference sequence). The CDR3 covers 14 residues. The DNA for the CDR3 is TGTGCCACCAGCAGAGATCCAGTCTCCTACGAGCAGTACTTC. Encoded protein: CATSRDPVSYEQYF.

This clonotype was observed at least ten times. This chain joins TRBV20-1 and TRBJ2-3, with TRBD2 matching 10 bases. The V gene end was trimmed by 5 bases and the J gene end by 1 base; junction bases not matched to a gene: 6. This CDR3 has 15 amino acids. The V gene's germline CDR1 is DFQATT and CDR2 SNEGSKA (reference sequence). Here the CDR3 reads CSAGTSGMGTDTQYF. The CDR3, as DNA: TGCAGTGCTGGAACTAGCGGGATGGGCACAGATACGCAGTATTTT.

The chain links TRBV5-1 to TRBJ2-1, with D perhaps TRBD2 (6 bases). V was trimmed by 4 bases and J by 1 base, leaving 15 bases between them. This CDR3 has 16 residues. CDR1 is SGHRS and CDR2 is YFSETQ in the germline V gene. CDR3 sequence (DNA): TGCGCCAGCAGCGCCCAGCTAGCGCTATCCTACAATGAGCAGTTCTTC. Protein: CASSAQLALSYNEQFF. The variable domain in full, completed from reference TRBV5-1 and TRBJ2-1, reads KAGVTQTPRYLIKTRGQQVTLSCSPISGHRSVSWYQQTPGQGLQFLFEYFSETQRNKGNFPGRFSGRQFSNSRSEMNVSTLELGDSALYLCASSAQLALSYNEQFFGPGTRLTVL.

This clonotype was found many times. The chain recombines TRBV5-1 with TRBJ2-2; 9 bases align to TRBD2. V shed 0 bases, J shed 0 bases, and the junction held 12 bases outside the gene matches. Germline CDR1 and CDR2: SGHRS and YFSETQ. CDR3 length equals 20 residues. As DNA, the CDR3 is TGCGCCAGCAGCTTGGCCGGCTGGGTTAGCGGGAGCTCGAACACCGGGGAGCTGTTTTTT. Amino acid sequence: CASSLAGWVSGSSNTGELFF.

In this sample, this clonotype turned up a few times. CDR3 in DNA: TGTGCCAGCAGTCCGGACAGAGGGTCACCCCTCCACTTT. Encoded protein: CASSPDRGSPLHF. The V and J genes are TRBV7-9 and TRBJ1-6, with D tentatively TRBD1 (6 bases). This CDR3 spans 13 amino acids. Trimming cost V 6 bases and J 10 bases, with 13 bases left between them. Germline CDR1 and CDR2: SEHNR and FQNEAQ (reference sequence).

V usage is TRBV7-9 and J usage is TRBJ2-3; D gene uncertain. Germline CDR1 reads SEHNR; CDR2 reads FQNEAQ (reference sequence). The CDR3 has 13 residues. Trimming cost V 4 bases and J 7 bases, with 12 bases left between them. Here the CDR3 reads CASSSSGPNTQYF. CDR3 DNA sequence: TGTGCCAGCAGCTCCTCCGGGCCGAATACGCAGTATTTT.

This chain connects TRBV5-1 to TRBJ2-3; 15 bases align to TRBD2. The CDR3 has 17 amino acids. J was trimmed by 4 bases and V by 3 bases; bases with no gene match: 6. Germline loops: CDR1 SGHRS, CDR2 YFSETQ. The CDR3 sequence: CASSYSWTSGGADTQYF. DNA of the CDR3: TGCGCCAGCAGCTATTCCTGGACTAGCGGGGGGGCAGATACGCAGTATTTT.

This clonotype was seen only a few times. V is TRBV9 and J is TRBJ2-2; 7 nucleotides line up with TRBD1. The germline gives CDR1 SGDLS, CDR2 YYNGEE. The CDR3 sequence is 14 residues long. V lost 0 bases to trimming and J lost 6 bases; unmatched junction nucleotides: 2. CDR3 residues: CASSVAQGSGELFF. In DNA form, the CDR3 reads TGTGCCAGCAGCGTAGCACAGGGGTCCGGGGAGCTGTTTTTT.

The J gene is TRBJ2-5, the V gene TRBV27; D unclear. V was trimmed by 3 bases and J by 5 bases, leaving 10 bases between them. There are 13 residues in the CDR3. Germline lookup yields CDR1 MNHEY and CDR2 SMNVEV (reference sequence). CDR3 protein: CASSFRRWETQYF. CDR3 DNA: TGTGCCAGCAGTTTTCGCCGGTGGGAGACCCAGTACTTC.

This clonotype was detected a few times. The J gene is TRBJ2-1, the V gene TRBV6-5, with D maybe TRBD2 (6 bases). V was shortened by 2 bases and J by 7 bases, with 24 bases between the two germline ends. Germline V gene data show CDR1 as MNHEY and CDR2 as SVGAGI. The CDR3 is 18 residues long. The CDR3 DNA reads as TGTGCCAGCAGTTACGGTTCAGTCTCGGGACTGGGTAAGAATGAGCAGTTCTTC. Amino acid sequence: CASSYGSVSGLGKNEQFF.